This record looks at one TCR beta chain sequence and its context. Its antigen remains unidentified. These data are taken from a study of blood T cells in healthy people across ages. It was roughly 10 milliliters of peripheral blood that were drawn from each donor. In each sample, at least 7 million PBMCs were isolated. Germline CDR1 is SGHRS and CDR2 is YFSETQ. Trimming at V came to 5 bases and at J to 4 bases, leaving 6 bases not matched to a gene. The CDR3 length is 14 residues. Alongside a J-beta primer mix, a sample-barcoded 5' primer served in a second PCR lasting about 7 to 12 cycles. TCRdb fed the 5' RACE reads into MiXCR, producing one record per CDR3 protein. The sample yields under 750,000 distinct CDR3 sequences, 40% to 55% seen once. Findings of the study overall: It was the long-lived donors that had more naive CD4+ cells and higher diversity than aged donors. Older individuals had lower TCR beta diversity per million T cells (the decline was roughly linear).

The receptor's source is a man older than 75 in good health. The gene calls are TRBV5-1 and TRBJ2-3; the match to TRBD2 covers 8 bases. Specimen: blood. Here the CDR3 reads CASRGTSGSDTQYF. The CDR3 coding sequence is TGCGCCAGCAGAGGGACTAGTGGTTCAGATACGCAGTATTTT.